This passage covers 18 T cell receptor beta chains from one sample sequenced in a study of cytomegalovirus exposure and HLA in healthy donors. Assay: immunoSEQ multiplex PCR; the TCRdb copy retains only in-frame clones and omits some. The sample includes around 130,000 clones, roughly 91% of them seen just once. Sequencing was performed on PBMCs. These receptors came from a man aged 25 to 40 in good health and CMV-seronegative.

The chain links TRBV10-3 to TRBJ2-2; 10 bases align to TRBD1. The CDR3 consists of 14 residues. The germline V gene has CDR1 ENHRY and CDR2 SYGVKD. Trimming removed 6 bases from V and 3 bases from J; junction bases left unmatched: 1. This CDR3 reads CAISGTGDTGELFF. DNA of the CDR3: TGTGCCATCAGCGGGACAGGGGACACCGGGGAGCTGTTTTTT.

The rearrangement joins TRBV4-2 to TRBJ1-2; 8 nucleotides align to TRBD1. With V trimmed by 1 base and J by 7 bases, 5 bases remained unmatched. Germline CDR1 is LGHNA and CDR2 is YNFKEQ. The CDR3 is 14 residues long. CDR3 loop: CASSQAGQGFGYTF. The CDR3 nucleotides are TGTGCCAGCAGCCAAGCCGGACAGGGTTTTGGCTACACCTTC.

The chain combines TRBV6-1 with TRBJ2-5; no clear D. Germline V CDR1 and CDR2: MNHNS, SASEGT. V lost 5 bases and J lost 5, with 12 bases in between. The CDR3 loop spans 13 amino acids. The CDR3, as DNA: TGTGCCAGCAGTCTCGTGATAGCCGAGACCCAGTACTTC. This gives the protein CASSLVIAETQYF.

J is TRBJ2-3 and V is TRBV7-9, with a weak D call TRBD2 (5 bases). The germline CDR1 and CDR2 sequences are SEHNR and FQNEAQ (reference sequence). This CDR3 has 16 residues. Deletions cut 1 base from V and 0 bases from J, with 11 bases between. The DNA of the CDR3 is TGTGCCAGCAGCTTAGGGGTGGGGAGCAGCACAGATACGCAGTATTTT. This encodes CASSLGVGSSTDTQYF.

The V call is TRBV14, the J call TRBJ2-5; D ambiguous. Trimming pared 3 bases from V and 5 bases from J, leaving 16 bases between. Per the germline V gene, CDR1 is SGHDN and CDR2 is FVKESK. The CDR3 has 15 residues. DNA for the CDR3: TGTGCCAGCAGCCACCTTCGACTCGTCCCCGAGACCCAGTACTTC. This sequence encodes CASSHLRLVPETQYF. Full variable domain (outside the CDR3, taken from reference TRBV14 and TRBJ2-5): EAGVTQFPSHSVIEKGQTVTLRCDPISGHDNLYWYRRVMGKEIKFLLHFVKESKQDESGMPNNRFLAERTGGTYSTLKVQPAELEDSGVYFCASSHLRLVPETQYFGPGTRLLVL.

V usage is TRBV19 and J usage is TRBJ1-4; D is ambiguous. Germline lookup yields CDR1 LNHDA and CDR2 SQIVND (reference sequence). The CDR3 length is 15 residues. Trimming removed 5 bases at V and 7 bases at J, with 17 bases between. The DNA for the CDR3 is TGTGCCAGTAGTGAGGGATTTGTGCGGGGTGAAAAACTGTTTTTT. Residues: CASSEGFVRGEKLFF.

This clone was recorded only once. The chain is built from TRBV11-1 and TRBJ2-7; 10 bases line up with TRBD2. Unmatched junction bases numbered 5, after V lost 3 bases and J lost 3 bases. Germline-derived CDR1 and CDR2 are SGHAT and FQDESV (reference sequence). This CDR3 has 15 residues. Here the CDR3 reads CASSFSSGGLYEQYF. Written as DNA, the CDR3 is TGTGCCAGCAGCTTCTCTAGCGGGGGACTCTACGAGCAGTACTTC.

The rearrangement uses TRBV6-1 and TRBJ1-3; perhaps TRBD1 as D (5 bases). The ends were cut back, 3 bases at V and 0 bases at J, with 12 bases in the middle. CDR1 is MNHNS, CDR2 SASEGT, per germline. This CDR3 is built from 16 residues. The CDR3 DNA reads TGTGCCAGCAGTGAGAGACAGCTTTTCTCTGGAAACACCATATATTTT. Protein sequence: CASSERQLFSGNTIYF.

In regard to this clone: This CDR3 is also generated by other DNA sequences in the sample. V is TRBV5-4 and J is TRBJ2-5; 10 nucleotides agree with TRBD2. With V trimmed by 1 base and J by 3 bases, 3 bases remained unmatched. CDR3 length: 15 residues. Per germline, CDR1 SGHNT and CDR2 YYREEE (reference sequence). The CDR3 nucleotides are TGTGCCAGCAGCTTGCGGCTAGCGGGGGAAGAGACCCAGTACTTC. Its protein is CASSLRLAGEETQYF.

The V gene is TRBV28, the J gene TRBJ2-7; a weak D match, TRBD1 (5 bases). This CDR3 contains 11 residues. The germline CDR1 and CDR2 sequences are MDHEN and SYDVKM. Trimming removed 1 base from V and 9 bases from J, with 7 bases in between. CDR3 loop: CASSLFQGQYF. CDR3 coding DNA: TGTGCCAGCAGTTTATTCCAGGGGCAGTACTTC.

The table lists this clone with a few counts. The chain is built from TRBV11-3 and TRBJ2-7, with D possibly TRBD2 on 6 matching bases. Germline CDR1 SGHNT, CDR2 YENEEA. V was shortened by 1 base and J by 2 bases, with 6 bases between the two germline ends. The CDR3 has 13 residues. CDR3 coding DNA: TGTGCCAGCAGCTTAGGGGAGGCCTACGAGCAGTACTTC. Encoded protein: CASSLGEAYEQYF.

The V gene is TRBV11-2, the J gene TRBJ2-1, with D unclear. This CDR3 comprises 12 residues. The V gene lost 5 bases and the J gene lost 7 bases, with 9 bases spanning the gap. Germline lookup yields CDR1 SGHAT and CDR2 FQNNGV. The CDR3 region has the DNA TGTGCCAGCAGCCCCACTAATAATGAGCAGTTCTTC. It is translated as CASSPTNNEQFF.

The CDR3 DNA follows: TGTGCCAGCAGTTTCGATGCGGGGGGCTACGAGCAGTACTTC. It encodes CASSFDAGGYEQYF. V gene TRBV28 combines with J gene TRBJ2-7; TRBD2 aligns across 8 bases. The V gene's germline CDR1 is MDHEN and CDR2 SYDVKM. V dropped 3 bases and J dropped 3; count of bases not matched to a gene: 4. The CDR3 totals 14 residues.

This clone was seen a few times. Other DNA sequences from this sample encode an identical CDR3 as well. The CDR3 DNA reads as TGTGCCAGCAGCCTCGGGACCTACGAGCAGTACTTC. Its protein product is CASSLGTYEQYF. V usage is TRBV7-9 and J usage is TRBJ2-7, with D maybe TRBD2 (5 bases). V was shortened by 5 bases and J by 2 bases, with 7 bases between the two germline ends. This CDR3 is built from 12 residues. CDR1 and CDR2 (germline): SEHNR, FQNEAQ (reference sequence).

This clone was observed at least ten times. V usage is TRBV5-4 and J usage is TRBJ1-1; D uncertain. There are 20 residues in the CDR3. Trimming left V 5 bases short and J 2 bases short, with 31 bases between. Per germline, CDR1 SGHNT and CDR2 YYREEE (reference sequence). The CDR3 DNA is TGTGCCAGCAGTCGAGCGGTCGGACTTATTGCAGGCCTTTTCAACACTGAAGCTTTCTTT. Encoded protein: CASSRAVGLIAGLFNTEAFF.

The chain has TRBV5-1 and TRBJ1-1; maybe TRBD1 (6 bases). CDR3 length equals 15 residues. Deletions cut 4 bases from V and 1 base from J, with 14 bases between. Germline V gene sequence: CDR1 SGHRS, CDR2 YFSETQ. The CDR3 region is CASSTYRGGNTEAFF. DNA for the CDR3: TGCGCCAGCAGCACATACAGAGGGGGGAACACTGAAGCTTTCTTT.

This chain uses TRBV6-6 with TRBJ2-4; the match to TRBD2 covers 8 bases. Trimming at V came to 0 bases and at J to 5 bases, leaving 3 bases not matched to a gene. The CDR3 length is 15 residues. Germline V gene data show CDR1 as MNHNY and CDR2 as SVGAGI (reference sequence). The CDR3 sequence: CASSYSRGGENIQYF. The CDR3 DNA follows: TGTGCCAGCAGTTACTCTCGGGGGGGTGAAAACATTCAGTACTTC.

The chain combines TRBV6-5 with TRBJ1-4, with a possible D match to TRBD1 (5 bases). The CDR3 consists of 14 residues. The V end lost 5 bases, the J end lost 8 bases, and 15 bases lay between the germline ends. Germline V lookup: CDR1 MNHEY, CDR2 SVGAGI. The CDR3: CASSRGRPQEKLFF. The CDR3 DNA reads as TGTGCCAGCAGTAGGGGTCGGCCTCAGGAAAAACTGTTTTTT.